A selection of T cell receptor beta chains follows, all from one sample in a study of cytomegalovirus exposure and HLA in healthy donors. The data were produced by immunoSEQ multiplex PCR, yet TCRdb's version contains in-frame clones alone and is incomplete. The sample carries about 130,000 clones, about four fifths recorded once. Sequenced: PBMCs. The receptors originated from a man aged 25-45 years in good health and CMV-seronegative. Each CDR3 is given with its conserved first and last residue. Not all rows give a size; the values are once, few, many and, for expanded clones, a class.

clone size,V gene,J gene,CDR3 protein
NA,TRBV29-1,TRBJ2-7,CSVVAGASRSYEQYF
NA,TRBV15,TRBJ2-3,CATTTSGGVTDTQYF
NA,TRBV7-9,TRBJ1-4,CASSFGEKLFF
NA,TRBV28,TRBJ1-5,CASSFSGQGDHQPQHF
NA,TRBV9,TRBJ1-1,CASSPQIRGRTEAFF
NA,TRBV18,TRBJ2-3,CASSPGAITDTQYF
NA,TRBV2,TRBJ2-7,CASGPGLTGNEQYF
NA,TRBV28,TRBJ1-1,CASSFPTGAGAFF
NA,TRBV10-1,TRBJ2-1,CASSNPGTGLRGNEQFF
NA,TRBV28,TRBJ2-2,CASSFGGTGELFF
once,TRBV5-4,TRBJ1-2,CASSLVSWDRDGYTF
NA,TRBV6-6,TRBJ2-7,CASSYRAGRGDEQYF
few,TRBV28,TRBJ1-5,CASSLSRGSQPQHF
NA,TRBV6-5,TRBJ1-2,CASRYRGRDGYTF
few,TRBV6-5,TRBJ2-7,CASSYGRESPEQYF
few,TRBV27,TRBJ2-1,CASSPIAGGYNEQFF
NA,TRBV5-1,TRBJ2-7,CASSLYRGGYEQYF
NA,TRBV4-1,TRBJ1-2,CASSQTRQGSIGYTF
NA,TRBV29-1,TRBJ2-1,CSVEGQGYNEQFF
NA,TRBV2,TRBJ1-5,CASRRYDGGGNQPQHF
once,TRBV5-6,TRBJ2-7,CASSRTGASYEQYF
NA,TRBV28,TRBJ2-7,CASSSSGLAGPVNYEQYF
NA,TRBV7-3,TRBJ2-1,CASSLIGGSSYNEQFF
NA,TRBV4-2,TRBJ1-2,CASSRGQGVSSGGYTF
NA,TRBV7-6,TRBJ2-2,CASRQGDPGELFF
once,TRBV5-1,TRBJ2-7,CASSLAIGQGSYEQYF
NA,TRBV6-5,TRBJ2-1,CASSRGGGSYNEQFF
NA,TRBV30,TRBJ2-1,CARATSGRNEQFF
few,TRBV5-4,TRBJ1-4,CASSLDSFNEKLFF
NA,TRBV14,TRBJ2-7,CASSQGALSGTLYEQYF
NA,TRBV28,TRBJ1-3,CASSTGGGNTIYF
NA,TRBV5-1,TRBJ2-7,CASSTRPLPDRAADGQYF
NA,TRBV5-6,TRBJ1-1,CASSFGRNTEAFF
NA,TRBV20-1,TRBJ2-1,CSATRYNEQFF
once,TRBV2,TRBJ2-1,CASSESDGELYNEQFF
NA,TRBV19,TRBJ2-7,CASSSGASGSREQYF
once,TRBV29-1,TRBJ1-2,CSAQKADRRDGYTF
NA,TRBV4-2,TRBJ1-1,CASSQDNGRGNTEAFF
NA,TRBV11-2,TRBJ2-3,CASSSTSGGDTQYF
NA,TRBV10-3,TRBJ2-5,CAISEPGLASQETQYF
few,TRBV14,TRBJ2-7,CASSQAGGGYEQYF
once,TRBV2,TRBJ2-1,CASSEDQGSYNEQFF
NA,TRBV4-1,TRBJ2-7,CASSQAGTEQYF
few,TRBV7-6,TRBJ2-7,CASSLTLDEQYF
NA,TRBV7-2,TRBJ2-7,CASSSYGGLAGGKQYF
NA,TRBV5-6,TRBJ2-7,CASSYGHGQVTYEQYF
NA,TRBV7-2,TRBJ1-6,CASSRDRSYNSPLHF
NA,TRBV14,TRBJ2-1,CASSRSRENEQFF
NA,TRBV5-6,TRBJ2-7,CASSLPGTGGYEQYF
NA,TRBV9,TRBJ2-6,CASSERQGLPGANVLTF
NA,TRBV5-1,TRBJ1-1,CASSLDRVNTEAFF
NA,TRBV5-1,TRBJ1-6,CASSLGRAGSPLHF
NA,TRBV19,TRBJ1-4,CASSVGGRNEKLFF